Listed below are T cell receptor beta chains from one sample, sequenced in a study of blood T cell repertoires in COVID-19. The data were produced by immunoSEQ multiplex PCR, yet TCRdb's version contains in-frame clones alone and is incomplete. This table has a few hundred thousand clones, around 90% appearing once. Sequencing used peripheral blood. The receptors derive from a woman in her forties who had recovered from COVID-19. Each CDR3 is given with its conserved first and last residue. Each record gives: CDR3 protein, CDR3 DNA, CDR3 length, V gene, J gene, clone size, D gene. A D gene is named only where the DNA matches it firmly. Expanded clones are given a class, and other clones once, few, many or no size at all.

CDR3aa: CASSLGDRGKFF
CDR3nt: TGTGCCAGCAGCTTAGGGGACAGGGGGAAGTTCTTC
len: 12
v_gene: TRBV11-2
j_gene: TRBJ2-1
abundance: NA
d_gene: TRBD1

CDR3aa: CASSQGPVGFGGGGYTF
CDR3nt: TGCGCCAGCAGCCAAGGACCAGTAGGGTTTGGAGGGGGCGGCTACACCTTC
len: 17
v_gene: TRBV4-1
j_gene: TRBJ1-2
abundance: NA
d_gene: TRBD1

CDR3aa: CAYQWRGRRDTQYF
CDR3nt: TGTGCCTACCAGTGGAGGGGGCGGCGAGATACGCAGTATTTT
len: 14
v_gene: TRBV30
j_gene: TRBJ2-3
abundance: NA
d_gene: NA

CDR3aa: CASSPTGTSGPGTDTQYF
CDR3nt: TGCGCCAGCAGCCCGACCGGGACTAGCGGGCCGGGAACAGATACGCAGTATTTT
len: 18
v_gene: TRBV5-1
j_gene: TRBJ2-3
abundance: NA
d_gene: TRBD2

CDR3aa: CAWGTNDKKLFF
CDR3nt: TGTGCCTGGGGGACAAATGATAAAAAACTGTTTTTT
len: 12
v_gene: TRBV30
j_gene: TRBJ1-4
abundance: NA
d_gene: NA

CDR3aa: CASSQEGWGQYTDTQYF
CDR3nt: TGCGCCAGCAGCCAAGAGGGGTGGGGACAGTACACAGATACGCAGTATTTT
len: 17
v_gene: TRBV4-1
j_gene: TRBJ2-3
abundance: once
d_gene: TRBD1

CDR3aa: CAWSVSGTSSYEQYF
CDR3nt: TGTGCCTGGAGTGTAAGCGGGACCAGCTCCTACGAGCAGTACTTC
len: 15
v_gene: TRBV30
j_gene: TRBJ2-7
abundance: once
d_gene: TRBD2

CDR3aa: CASSLGQDFYEQYF
CDR3nt: TGTGCCAGCAGCTTAGGCCAGGACTTCTACGAGCAGTACTTC
len: 14
v_gene: TRBV13
j_gene: TRBJ2-7
abundance: NA
d_gene: NA

CDR3aa: CASRETGNSYEQYF
CDR3nt: TGTGCCAGCAGGGAAACAGGAAACTCCTACGAGCAGTACTTC
len: 14
v_gene: TRBV2
j_gene: TRBJ2-7
abundance: NA
d_gene: NA

CDR3aa: CATSVDQGRGQPQHF
CDR3nt: TGTGCCACCAGCGTAGATCAGGGGAGGGGTCAGCCCCAGCATTTT
len: 15
v_gene: TRBV15
j_gene: TRBJ1-5
abundance: NA
d_gene: NA

CDR3aa: CATSAGAGGGNEQFF
CDR3nt: TGTGCCACCAGCGCTGGAGCGGGAGGCGGAAATGAGCAGTTCTTC
len: 15
v_gene: TRBV24-1
j_gene: TRBJ2-1
abundance: NA
d_gene: TRBD2

CDR3aa: CASSQVGVVSGVGEQYF
CDR3nt: TGTGCCAGCAGCCAAGTCGGGGTCGTGAGCGGGGTAGGTGAGCAGTACTTC
len: 17
v_gene: TRBV4-2
j_gene: TRBJ2-7
abundance: NA
d_gene: TRBD2

CDR3aa: CATSDPSGSWADTQYF
CDR3nt: TGTGCCACCAGTGACCCTAGCGGGAGCTGGGCAGATACGCAGTATTTT
len: 16
v_gene: TRBV24-1
j_gene: TRBJ2-3
abundance: NA
d_gene: TRBD2

CDR3aa: CAWSVGGRNQETQYF
CDR3nt: TGTGCCTGGAGTGTTGGTGGGAGAAATCAAGAGACCCAGTACTTC
len: 15
v_gene: TRBV30
j_gene: TRBJ2-5
abundance: NA
d_gene: NA

CDR3aa: CASSQDRGNTEAFF
CDR3nt: TGTGCCAGCAGCCAAGACCGAGGCAACACTGAAGCTTTCTTT
len: 14
v_gene: TRBV4-2
j_gene: TRBJ1-1
abundance: NA
d_gene: NA

CDR3aa: CASTGTGAGYTF
CDR3nt: TGTGCCAGCACGGGGACAGGGGCGGGCTACACCTTC
len: 12
v_gene: TRBV2
j_gene: TRBJ1-2
abundance: NA
d_gene: TRBD1

CDR3aa: CASSPLDGGGPGGELFF
CDR3nt: TGTGCCAGCTCACCACTGGACGGAGGGGGCCCGGGCGGGGAGCTGTTTTTT
len: 17
v_gene: TRBV18
j_gene: TRBJ2-2
abundance: NA
d_gene: NA

CDR3aa: CSVLSETANTGELFF
CDR3nt: TGCAGCGTTTTGTCGGAGACAGCGAACACCGGGGAGCTGTTTTTT
len: 15
v_gene: TRBV29-1
j_gene: TRBJ2-2
abundance: NA
d_gene: NA

CDR3aa: CASRTGRTEAFF
CDR3nt: TGTGCCAGCAGGACAGGGAGGACTGAAGCTTTCTTT
len: 12
v_gene: TRBV6-5
j_gene: TRBJ1-1
abundance: NA
d_gene: TRBD1

CDR3aa: CASRDTSSTHNEQFF
CDR3nt: TGTGCCAGCAGAGATACTAGTTCTACCCACAATGAGCAGTTCTTC
len: 15
v_gene: TRBV2
j_gene: TRBJ2-1
abundance: NA
d_gene: NA

CDR3aa: CASSGVDSISGNTIYF
CDR3nt: TGTGCCAGCAGTGGGGTGGACAGTATCTCTGGAAACACCATATATTTT
len: 16
v_gene: TRBV25-1
j_gene: TRBJ1-3
abundance: NA
d_gene: NA

CDR3aa: CASSPGQGDYGYTF
CDR3nt: TGTGCCAGCTCACCGGGACAGGGGGACTATGGCTACACCTTC
len: 14
v_gene: TRBV18
j_gene: TRBJ1-2
abundance: NA
d_gene: TRBD1

CDR3aa: CASSQDGGGGPNEQFF
CDR3nt: TGTGCCAGCAGCCAAGATGGTGGGGGCGGGCCCAATGAGCAGTTCTTC
len: 16
v_gene: TRBV4-2
j_gene: TRBJ2-1
abundance: NA
d_gene: NA

CDR3aa: CATSDLGGDYNSPLHF
CDR3nt: TGTGCCACCAGTGATTTAGGGGGGGATTATAATTCACCCCTCCACTTT
len: 16
v_gene: TRBV24-1
j_gene: TRBJ1-6
abundance: NA
d_gene: NA

CDR3aa: CASSPPAYGSGVPTGELFF
CDR3nt: TGTGCCAGCAGCCCGCCAGCGTATGGTAGCGGGGTCCCCACCGGGGAGCTGTTTTTT
len: 19
v_gene: TRBV13
j_gene: TRBJ2-2
abundance: NA
d_gene: TRBD2